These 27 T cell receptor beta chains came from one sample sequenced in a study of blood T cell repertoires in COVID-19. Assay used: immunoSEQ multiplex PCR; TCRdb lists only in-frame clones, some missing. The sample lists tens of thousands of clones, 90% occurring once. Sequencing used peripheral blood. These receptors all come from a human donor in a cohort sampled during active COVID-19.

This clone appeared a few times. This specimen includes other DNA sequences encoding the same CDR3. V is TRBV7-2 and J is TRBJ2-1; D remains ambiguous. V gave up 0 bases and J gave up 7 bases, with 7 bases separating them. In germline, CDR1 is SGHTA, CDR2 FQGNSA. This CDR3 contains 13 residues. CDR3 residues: CASSLAAGNEQFF. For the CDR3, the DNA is TGTGCCAGCAGCTTAGCAGCCGGGAATGAGCAGTTCTTC. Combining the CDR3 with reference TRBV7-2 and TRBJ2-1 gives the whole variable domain GAGVSQSPSNKVTEKGKDVELRCDPISGHTALYWYRQSLGQGLEFLIYFQGNSAPDKSGLPSDRFSAERTGGSVSTLTIQRTQQEDSAVYLCASSLAAGNEQFFGPGTRLTVL.

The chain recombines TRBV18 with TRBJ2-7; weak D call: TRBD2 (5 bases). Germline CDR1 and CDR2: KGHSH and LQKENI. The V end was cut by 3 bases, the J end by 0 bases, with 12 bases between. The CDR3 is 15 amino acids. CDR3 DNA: TGTGCCAGCTCACCCGCCCCGGGGTCCTCCTACGAGCAGTACTTC. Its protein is CASSPAPGSSYEQYF.

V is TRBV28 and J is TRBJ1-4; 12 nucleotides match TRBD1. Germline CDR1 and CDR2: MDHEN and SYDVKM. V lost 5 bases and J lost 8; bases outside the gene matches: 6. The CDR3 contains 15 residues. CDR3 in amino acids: CASSRGTGGAEKLFF. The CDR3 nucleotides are TGTGCCAGCAGTCGGGGGACAGGGGGCGCCGAAAAACTGTTTTTT.

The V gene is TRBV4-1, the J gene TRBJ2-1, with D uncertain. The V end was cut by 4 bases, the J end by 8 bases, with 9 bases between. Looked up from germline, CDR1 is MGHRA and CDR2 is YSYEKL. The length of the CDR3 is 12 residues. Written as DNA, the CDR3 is TGCGCCAGCAGCCGCGGTCTCGATGAGCAGTTCTTC. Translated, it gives CASSRGLDEQFF.

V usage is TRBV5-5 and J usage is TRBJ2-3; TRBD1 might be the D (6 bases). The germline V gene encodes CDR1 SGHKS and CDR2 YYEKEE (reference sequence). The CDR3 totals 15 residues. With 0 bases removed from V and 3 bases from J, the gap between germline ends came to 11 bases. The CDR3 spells CASSLEGVRTDTQYF. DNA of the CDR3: TGTGCCAGCAGCTTGGAGGGGGTAAGGACAGATACGCAGTATTTT. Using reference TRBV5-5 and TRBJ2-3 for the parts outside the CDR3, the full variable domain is DAGVTQSPTHLIKTRGQQVTLRCSPISGHKSVSWYQQVLGQGPQFIFQYYEKEERGRGNFPDRFSARQFPNYSSELNVNALLLGDSALYLCASSLEGVRTDTQYFGPGTRLTVL.

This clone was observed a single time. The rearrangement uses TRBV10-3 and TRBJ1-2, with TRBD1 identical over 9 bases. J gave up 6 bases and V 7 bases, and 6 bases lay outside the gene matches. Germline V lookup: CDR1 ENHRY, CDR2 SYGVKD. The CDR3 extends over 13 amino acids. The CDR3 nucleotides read TGTGCCATCAACGAGGACAGGGGCCATGGCTACACCTTC. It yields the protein CAINEDRGHGYTF.

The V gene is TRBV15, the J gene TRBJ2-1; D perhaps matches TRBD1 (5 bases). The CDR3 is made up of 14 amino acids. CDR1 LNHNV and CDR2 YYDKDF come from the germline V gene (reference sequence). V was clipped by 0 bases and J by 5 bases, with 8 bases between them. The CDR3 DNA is TGTGCCACCAGCAGAGAGACAGCCGACAATGAGCAGTTCTTC. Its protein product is CATSRETADNEQFF.

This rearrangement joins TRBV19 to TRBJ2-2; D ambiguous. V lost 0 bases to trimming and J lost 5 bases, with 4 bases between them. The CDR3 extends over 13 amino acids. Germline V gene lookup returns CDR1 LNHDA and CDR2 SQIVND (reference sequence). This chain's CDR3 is CASSIDKTGELFF. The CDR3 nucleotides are TGTGCCAGTAGTATAGATAAAACCGGGGAGCTGTTTTTT.

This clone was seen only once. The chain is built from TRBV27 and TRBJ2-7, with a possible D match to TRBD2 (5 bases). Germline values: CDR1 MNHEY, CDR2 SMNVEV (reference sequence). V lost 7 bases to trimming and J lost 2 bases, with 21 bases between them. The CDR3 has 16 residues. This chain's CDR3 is CASTPRLGIGAYEQYF. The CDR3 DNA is TGTGCCAGCACTCCGAGGCTCGGCATCGGGGCCTACGAGCAGTACTTC.

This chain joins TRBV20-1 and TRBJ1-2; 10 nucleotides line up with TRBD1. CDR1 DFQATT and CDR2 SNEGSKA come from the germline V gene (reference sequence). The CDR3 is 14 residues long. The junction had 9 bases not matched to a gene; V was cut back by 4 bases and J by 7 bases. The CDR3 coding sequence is TGCAGTGCTACTGACAGGGGGCGAAGTCCTGGCTACACCTTC. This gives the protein CSATDRGRSPGYTF.

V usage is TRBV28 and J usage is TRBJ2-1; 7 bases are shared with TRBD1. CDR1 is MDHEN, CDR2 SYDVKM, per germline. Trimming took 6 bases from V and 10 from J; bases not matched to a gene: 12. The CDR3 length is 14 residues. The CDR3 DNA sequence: TGTGCCAGCAGAACAGGGGCCGCCCTTGGGGAGCAGTTCTTC. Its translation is CASRTGAALGEQFF.

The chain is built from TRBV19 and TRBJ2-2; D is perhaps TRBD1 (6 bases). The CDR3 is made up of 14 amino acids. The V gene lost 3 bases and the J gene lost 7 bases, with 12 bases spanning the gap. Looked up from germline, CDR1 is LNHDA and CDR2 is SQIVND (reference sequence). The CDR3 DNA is TGTGCCAGTAGTATCTCACAGGGTAGCGGGGAGCTGTTTTTT. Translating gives CASSISQGSGELFF.

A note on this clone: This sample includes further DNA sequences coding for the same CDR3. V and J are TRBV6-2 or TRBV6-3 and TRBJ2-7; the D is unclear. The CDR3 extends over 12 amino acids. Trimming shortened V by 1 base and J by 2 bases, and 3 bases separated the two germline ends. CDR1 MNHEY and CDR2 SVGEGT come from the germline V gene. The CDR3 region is CASSYLAYEQYF. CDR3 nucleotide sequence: TGTGCCAGCAGTTACTTAGCCTACGAGCAGTACTTC.

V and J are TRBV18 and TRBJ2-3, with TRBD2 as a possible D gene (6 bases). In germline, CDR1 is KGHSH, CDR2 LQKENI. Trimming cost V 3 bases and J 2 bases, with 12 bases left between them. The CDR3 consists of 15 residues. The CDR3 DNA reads TGTGCCAGCTCACCCCGGGGGTACTCCACAGATACGCAGTATTTT. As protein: CASSPRGYSTDTQYF.

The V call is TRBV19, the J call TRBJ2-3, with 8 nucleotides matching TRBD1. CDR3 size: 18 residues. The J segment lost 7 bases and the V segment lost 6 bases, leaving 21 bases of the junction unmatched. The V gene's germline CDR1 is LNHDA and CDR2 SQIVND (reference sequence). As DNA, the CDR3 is TGTGCCAGTAGCCTCGGGACAGGTTTTCCGGAGAAACATAATACGCAGTATTTT. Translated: CASSLGTGFPEKHNTQYF.

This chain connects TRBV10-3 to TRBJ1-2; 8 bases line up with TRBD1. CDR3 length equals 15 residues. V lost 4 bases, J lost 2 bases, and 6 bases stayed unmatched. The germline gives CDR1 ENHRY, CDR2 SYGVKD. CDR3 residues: CAISGGQGENYGYTF. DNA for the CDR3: TGTGCCATCAGTGGAGGACAGGGTGAGAACTATGGCTACACCTTC.

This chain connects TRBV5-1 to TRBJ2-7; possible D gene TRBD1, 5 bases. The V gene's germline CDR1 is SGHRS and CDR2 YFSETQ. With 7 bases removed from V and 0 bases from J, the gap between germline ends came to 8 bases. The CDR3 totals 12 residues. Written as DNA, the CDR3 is TGCGCCAGCTTCACAGGCTCCTACGAGCAGTACTTC. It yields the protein CASFTGSYEQYF.

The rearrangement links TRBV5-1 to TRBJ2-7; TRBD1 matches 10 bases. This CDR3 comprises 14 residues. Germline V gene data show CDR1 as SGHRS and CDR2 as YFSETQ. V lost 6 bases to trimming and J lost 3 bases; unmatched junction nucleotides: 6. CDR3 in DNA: TGCGCCAGCAATCAGGGGACAGGGGACTACGAGCAGTACTTC. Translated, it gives CASNQGTGDYEQYF.

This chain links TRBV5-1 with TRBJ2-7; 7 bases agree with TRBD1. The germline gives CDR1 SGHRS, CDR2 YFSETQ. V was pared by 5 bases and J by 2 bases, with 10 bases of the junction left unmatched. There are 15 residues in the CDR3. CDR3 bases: TGCGCCAGCAGTCCAGGGGGTCACAACACCTACGAGCAGTACTTC. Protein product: CASSPGGHNTYEQYF.

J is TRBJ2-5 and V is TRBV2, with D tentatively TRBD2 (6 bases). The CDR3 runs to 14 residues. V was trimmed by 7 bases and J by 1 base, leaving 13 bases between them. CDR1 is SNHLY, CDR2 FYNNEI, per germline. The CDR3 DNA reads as TGTGCCAGCAAATCAGGAGGGGCCCAAGAGACCCAGTACTTC. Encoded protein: CASKSGGAQETQYF.

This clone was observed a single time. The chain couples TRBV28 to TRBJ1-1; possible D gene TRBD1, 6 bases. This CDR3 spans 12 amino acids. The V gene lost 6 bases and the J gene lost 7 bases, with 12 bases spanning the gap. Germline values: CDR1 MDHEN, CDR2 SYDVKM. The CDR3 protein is CASSQGHNEAFF. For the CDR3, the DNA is TGTGCCAGCAGCCAGGGACACAATGAAGCTTTCTTT. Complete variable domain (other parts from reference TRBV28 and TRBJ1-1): DVKVTQSSRYLVKRTGEKVFLECVQDMDHENMFWYRQDPGLGLRLIYFSYDVKMKEKGDIPEGYSVSREKKERFSLILESASTNQTSMYLCASSQGHNEAFFGQGTRLTVV.

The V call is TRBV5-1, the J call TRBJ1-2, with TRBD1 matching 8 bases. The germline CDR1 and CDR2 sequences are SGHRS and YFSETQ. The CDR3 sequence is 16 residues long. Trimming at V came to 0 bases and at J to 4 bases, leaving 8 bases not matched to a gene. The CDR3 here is CASSLGGQGGPYGYTF. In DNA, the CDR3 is TGCGCCAGCAGCTTGGGAGGACAGGGTGGGCCCTATGGCTACACCTTC.

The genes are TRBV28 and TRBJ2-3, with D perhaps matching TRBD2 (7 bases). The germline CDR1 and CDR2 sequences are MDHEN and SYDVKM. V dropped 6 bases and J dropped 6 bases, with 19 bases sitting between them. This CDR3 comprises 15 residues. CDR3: CASRGQDAGADTQYF. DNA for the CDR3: TGTGCCAGCAGGGGACAAGATGCGGGAGCGGATACGCAGTATTTT.

The DNA of the CDR3 is TGTGCCAGCAGTCGCCCGGGGGAGCTTAATGAAAAACTGTTTTTT. Amino acid sequence: CASSRPGELNEKLFF. J is TRBJ1-4 and V is TRBV3-1 (or the pseudogene TRBV3-2); a weak D match, TRBD1 (5 bases). Trimming removed 6 bases from V and 4 bases from J, with 15 bases in between. The germline gives CDR1 LGHDT, CDR2 YNNKEL (reference sequence). The CDR3 has 15 amino acids.

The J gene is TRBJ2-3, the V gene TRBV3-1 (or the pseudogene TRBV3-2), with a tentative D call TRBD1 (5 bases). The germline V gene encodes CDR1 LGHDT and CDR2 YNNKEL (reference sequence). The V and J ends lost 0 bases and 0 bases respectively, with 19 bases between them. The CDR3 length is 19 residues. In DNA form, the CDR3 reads TGTGCCAGCAGCCAAGATCCCAGAGACAGTTCCCGAAGCACAGATACGCAGTATTTT. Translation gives CASSQDPRDSSRSTDTQYF.

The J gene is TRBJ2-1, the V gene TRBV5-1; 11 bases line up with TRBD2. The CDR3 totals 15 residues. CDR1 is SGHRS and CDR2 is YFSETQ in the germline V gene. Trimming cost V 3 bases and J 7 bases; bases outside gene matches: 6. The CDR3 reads CASSWTSGSGNEQFF. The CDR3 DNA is TGCGCCAGCAGCTGGACTAGCGGGTCGGGGAATGAGCAGTTCTTC.

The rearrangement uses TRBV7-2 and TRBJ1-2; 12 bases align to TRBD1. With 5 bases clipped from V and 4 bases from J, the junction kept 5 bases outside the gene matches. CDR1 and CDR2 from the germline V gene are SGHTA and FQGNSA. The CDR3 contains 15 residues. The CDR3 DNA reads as TGTGCCAGCAGCCGGGACAGGGGGCTTAGCTATGGCTACACCTTC. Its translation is CASSRDRGLSYGYTF. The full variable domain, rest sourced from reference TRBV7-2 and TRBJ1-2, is GAGVSQSPSNKVTEKGKDVELRCDPISGHTALYWYRQSLGQGLEFLIYFQGNSAPDKSGLPSDRFSAERTGGSVSTLTIQRTQQEDSAVYLCASSRDRGLSYGYTFGSGTRLTVV.